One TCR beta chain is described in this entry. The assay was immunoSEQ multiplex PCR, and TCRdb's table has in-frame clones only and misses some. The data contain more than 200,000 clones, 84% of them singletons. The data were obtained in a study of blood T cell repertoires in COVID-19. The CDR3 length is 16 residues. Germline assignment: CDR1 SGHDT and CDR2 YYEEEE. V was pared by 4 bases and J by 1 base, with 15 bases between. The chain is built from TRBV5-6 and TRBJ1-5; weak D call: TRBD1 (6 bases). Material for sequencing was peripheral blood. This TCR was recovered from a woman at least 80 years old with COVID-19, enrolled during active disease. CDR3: CASSDNRVASNQPQHF. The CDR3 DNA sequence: TGTGCCAGCAGCGATAACAGGGTAGCAAGCAATCAGCCCCAGCATTTT.